A single sample gave rise to the 2 T cell receptor beta chains below, sequenced in a study of blood T cells in healthy people across ages. The use of a sample-barcoded 5' primer and a J-beta primer mix characterized a second PCR of about 6 to 12 cycles. One entry per CDR3 protein results from TCRdb running MiXCR on the 5' RACE reads. The sample yields roughly 800,000 distinct CDR3 sequences, approximately 53% seen once. The sample was blood. These receptors all come from an elderly man in good health.

This clonotype was seen a few times. The chain recombines TRBV29-1 with TRBJ1-2; D is unclear. Germline assignment: CDR1 SQVTM and CDR2 ANQGSEA. The CDR3 contains 11 residues. The V and J ends lost 3 bases and 8 bases respectively, with 10 bases between them. CDR3 in amino acids: CSVDTGRGYTF. The CDR3 DNA follows: TGCAGCGTTGACACCGGACGGGGCTACACCTTC.

This clonotype was seen only a few times. This chain connects TRBV7-2 to TRBJ2-1; no clear D gene. Between the trimmed V and J ends, which lost 5 bases and 0 bases, there was a span of 14 bases. This CDR3 has 16 residues. Germline V gene sequence: CDR1 SGHTA, CDR2 FQGNSA. The CDR3 DNA reads TGTGCCAGCAGCCTTGGACCTCTCCCCTCCTACAATGAGCAGTTCTTC. Protein: CASSLGPLPSYNEQFF. Full variable domain (outside the CDR3, taken from reference TRBV7-2 and TRBJ2-1): GAGVSQSPSNKVTEKGKDVELRCDPISGHTALYWYRQSLGQGLEFLIYFQGNSAPDKSGLPSDRFSAERTGGSVSTLTIQRTQQEDSAVYLCASSLGPLPSYNEQFFGPGTRLTVL.